This TCR beta chain was sequenced during a study of Graves' ophthalmopathy and Graves' hyperthyroidism. The CDR3 has 14 residues. V lost 6 bases, J lost 5 bases, and 7 bases stayed unmatched. Germline CDR1 and CDR2: SQVTM and ANQGSEA. Study-wide findings and caveats: Stable hyperthyroidism and ophthalmopathy were told apart by a 13-signature model, which achieved about 88% sensitivity and just over 80% specificity.

From RNA, the CDR3 regions of TCR beta chains were amplified and sequenced. Amplification began with first-round RT-PCR using HTBI primers, then second-round multiplex PCR was performed. One entry per CDR3 protein, called by TCRdb with MiXCR from the multiplex PCR reads. The sample lists 620,000 or so distinct CDR3 sequences, 22% occurring once. This clonotype was seen at least ten times. No antigen is known for it. The sequenced sample was peripheral blood. The chain employs TRBV29-1 and TRBJ1-5, with TRBD1 matching over 10 bases. The TCR was taken from a woman aged 18 to 35 with stable Graves' hyperthyroidism. Some clones in this sample may be carry-over from other donors' samples. CDR3 sequence (DNA): TGCAGCGTCCGGGACAGGGGACTGGATCAGCCCCAGCATTTT. This codes for CSVRDRGLDQPQHF.